Following are 11 T cell receptor beta chains from one sample sequenced in a study of blood T cells in healthy people across ages. It was with a sample-barcoded 5' primer and a J-beta primer mix that a second PCR of about 7 to 12 cycles was run. Each CDR3 protein is one row after TCRdb ran MiXCR on the 5' RACE reads. Among 1.5 million to 2 million distinct CDR3 sequences listed, 40% to 55% were seen once. Sequencing was performed on blood. The receptor source for this set is a woman between 40 and 50 years old in good health.

The sample holds many counts of this clonotype. The junction departs from germline at one end; a sequencing error may be responsible. The CDR3 DNA sequence: TGTGCCAGCAGTTTAGGGTACGGGGGATCCTACGAGCAGTACTTC. Residues: CASSLGYGGSYEQYF. The chain has TRBV5-1 and TRBJ2-7, with a weak D call TRBD2 (6 bases). The CDR3 loop spans 15 amino acids. The germline V gene encodes CDR1 SGHRS and CDR2 YFSETQ.

This sequence joins TRBV6-6 and TRBJ2-5; no clear D gene. Germline assignment: CDR1 MNHNY and CDR2 SVGAGI (reference sequence). The CDR3 loop spans 13 amino acids. The ends were cut back, 7 bases at V and 0 bases at J, with 9 bases in the middle. The CDR3 loop is CASTHRNQETQYF. The CDR3 bases are TGTGCCAGCACCCACCGAAACCAAGAGACCCAGTACTTC.

This clonotype appeared a few times. V gene TRBV7-2 combines with J gene TRBJ2-4, with TRBD1 matching 7 bases. With V trimmed by 6 bases and J by 13 bases, 15 bases remained unmatched. Germline V CDR1 and CDR2: SGHTA, FQGNSA. The CDR3 spans 14 residues. CDR3 amino acids: CASSSGGHPEEQYF. The CDR3 nucleotides read TGTGCCAGCAGTTCAGGGGGTCACCCGGAGGAGCAGTACTTC.

CDR3 in DNA: TGCAGCGTGGGGACAGGTCCCGATCAGCCCCAGCATTTT. The encoded protein is CSVGTGPDQPQHF. This rearrangement joins TRBV29-1 to TRBJ1-5, with TRBD1 identical over 8 bases. CDR1 is SQVTM and CDR2 is ANQGSEA in the germline V gene. Trimming at V came to 6 bases and at J to 5 bases, leaving 6 bases not matched to a gene. The CDR3 sequence is 13 residues long.

The V and J genes are TRBV28 and TRBJ2-1; D is unresolved. Deletions cut 4 bases from V and 8 bases from J, with 27 bases between. Germline V CDR1 and CDR2: MDHEN, SYDVKM. This CDR3 region has 18 residues. CDR3 nucleotide sequence: TGTGCCAGCAGTTCCCCCATAACCCCTAAGATTGGATCCGATGAGCAGTTCTTC. It translates to CASSSPITPKIGSDEQFF.

Many counts were recorded for this clonotype. The rearrangement links TRBV12-3 or TRBV12-4 to TRBJ1-4, with 7 bases matching TRBD1. J was trimmed by 8 bases and V by 6 bases; bases with no gene match: 12. The CDR3 loop spans 15 amino acids. CDR3: CASSSPTGRGEKLFF. The DNA of the CDR3 is TGTGCCAGCAGCTCCCCGACAGGGAGAGGGGAAAAACTGTTTTTT.

This clonotype came up a few times. The genes are TRBV20-1 and TRBJ2-5, with 9 nucleotides matching TRBD2. Germline lookup yields CDR1 DFQATT and CDR2 SNEGSKA (reference sequence). The ends lost 6 bases at V and 2 bases at J; junction bases unmatched: 10. CDR3 length equals 15 residues. The CDR3 DNA follows: TGCAGTGCAACTCTAGCGGGGCGGGGACAAGAGACCCAGTACTTC. Protein: CSATLAGRGQETQYF.

The chain couples TRBV4-1 to TRBJ2-7; a possible D gene is TRBD1 (6 bases). The CDR3 has 14 amino acids. Trimming removed 3 bases from V and 2 bases from J, with 11 bases in between. Germline lookup yields CDR1 MGHRA and CDR2 YSYEKL. The CDR3 coding sequence is TGCGCCAGCAGCCATCCGGACAGAGCCTACGAGCAGTACTTC. Its protein product is CASSHPDRAYEQYF.

The rearrangement uses TRBV7-2 and TRBJ2-5; 7 nucleotides align to TRBD2. CDR3 length: 14 residues. Trimming took 3 bases from V and 11 from J; bases not matched to a gene: 12. Germline assignment: CDR1 SGHTA and CDR2 FQGNSA. The CDR3 is CASSLTSISYGQYF. Written as DNA, the CDR3 is TGTGCCAGCAGCTTGACTAGCATATCCTACGGGCAGTACTTC.

J is TRBJ1-5 and V is TRBV7-9; 9 bases match TRBD1. J was trimmed by 9 bases and V by 5 bases; bases with no gene match: 14. Germline CDR1 is SEHNR and CDR2 is FQNEAQ (reference sequence). The CDR3 has 16 amino acids. The CDR3 nucleotides read TGTGCCAGCAGCAGAACGGACAGGGGCCAGGGTCGGCCCCAGCATTTT. Translation gives CASSRTDRGQGRPQHF.

The chain is built from TRBV2 and TRBJ2-3, with 16 bases identical to TRBD2. The CDR3 runs to 20 residues. The ends lost 3 bases at V and 5 bases at J; junction bases unmatched: 14. Germline CDR1 is SNHLY and CDR2 is FYNNEI. CDR3 sequence: CASSDFGGRGLAGGLDTQYF. Here the CDR3 DNA reads TGTGCCAGCAGTGACTTCGGGGGCCGGGGACTAGCGGGGGGGCTAGATACGCAGTATTTT.